A selection of T cell receptor beta chains follows, all from one sample in a study of PD-1 blockade in classical Hodgkin lymphoma. Only in-frame clones appear in the TCRdb table, and some are missing; sequencing was by immunoSEQ multiplex PCR. This sample has around 65,000 clones, with 80% to 90% found just once. The sample consisted of peripheral blood mononuclear cells (PBMCs), taken at baseline. The receptors here all came from a human donor with classical Hodgkin lymphoma. Both conserved end residues are part of each CDR3. A D gene is named only where the DNA matches it firmly. A clone size is listed for some rows: how often the clone was seen (once, few, many), or a class if it is expanded.

d_gene	v_gene	j_gene	abundance	CDR3aa	CDR3nt
.	TRBV4-1	TRBJ2-5	.	CASSHQFQETQYF	TGCGCCAGCAGCCATCAATTTCAAGAGACCCAGTACTTC
.	TRBV7-8	TRBJ2-1	.	CASSLDGFGGFLLRDEQFF	TGTGCCAGCAGCTTAGATGGTTTCGGCGGCTTCCTCTTGAGGGATGAGCAGTTCTTC
.	TRBV6-1	TRBJ1-1	.	CASSERGTEAFF	TGTGCCAGCAGTGAAAGGGGAACTGAAGCTTTCTTT
TRBD2	TRBV9	TRBJ2-5	once	CASSVGLAGFQETQYF	TGTGCCAGCAGCGTAGGGCTAGCGGGCTTCCAAGAGACCCAGTACTTC
.	TRBV7-8	TRBJ1-3	.	CASSPRWTAFGNTIYF	TGTGCCAGCAGCCCTCGATGGACGGCATTTGGAAACACCATATATTTT
.	TRBV6-1	TRBJ1-5	.	CASSQGGDQPQHF	TGTGCCAGCAGCCAAGGGGGGGACCAGCCCCAGCATTTT
.	TRBV14	TRBJ2-1	.	CASQSMGGLSNEQFF	TGTGCCAGTCAGTCTATGGGGGGGCTAAGCAATGAGCAGTTCTTC
.	TRBV19	TRBJ1-6	.	CASRAREGSPLHF	TGTGCCAGTAGAGCCCGGGAGGGGTCACCCCTCCACTTT
.	TRBV6-1	TRBJ1-1	.	CASSELVGNTEAFF	TGTGCCAGCAGTGAACTGGTCGGGAACACTGAAGCTTTCTTT
.	TRBV27	TRBJ1-1	.	CASSSPPGSRGTEAFF	TGTGCCAGCAGTTCCCCCCCCGGCAGCCGGGGGACTGAAGCTTTCTTT
TRBD1	TRBV19	TRBJ2-2	.	CASRSGTGITGELFF	TGTGCCAGTAGATCCGGGACAGGGATAACCGGGGAGCTGTTTTTT
.	TRBV6-1	TRBJ1-3	.	CATQSGNTIYF	TGTGCCACCCAGAGTGGAAACACCATATATTTT
TRBD1	TRBV28	TRBJ1-4	.	CASSLFQDRDEKLFF	TGTGCCAGCAGTTTATTTCAGGACAGGGATGAAAAACTGTTTTTT
.	TRBV7-9	TRBJ1-4	.	CASSSRGGATNEKLFF	TGTGCCAGCAGCTCACGAGGGGGTGCAACTAATGAAAAACTGTTTTTT
.	TRBV7-9	TRBJ1-2	.	CASSSAVGVLGYGYTF	TGTGCCAGCAGCTCCGCCGTGGGGGTTCTGGGCTATGGCTACACCTTC
.	TRBV18	TRBJ2-7	.	CASSRGQPTYEQYF	TGTGCCAGCTCACGAGGTCAGCCCACCTACGAGCAGTACTTC
.	TRBV30	TRBJ2-1	.	CAWSPAGTYNEQFF	TGTGCCTGGAGTCCGGCAGGGACCTACAATGAGCAGTTCTTC
TRBD2	TRBV19	TRBJ2-5	.	CASQAPGLAGLQETQYF	TGTGCCAGTCAAGCCCCGGGACTAGCGGGGCTACAAGAGACCCAGTACTTC
TRBD2	TRBV19	TRBJ2-1	.	CASSIKGSGGARNEQFF	TGTGCCAGTAGTATAAAGGGAAGCGGGGGGGCACGTAATGAGCAGTTCTTC
.	TRBV7-6	TRBJ1-5	.	CASGPYGNQPQHF	TGTGCCAGCGGACCCTATGGGAATCAGCCCCAGCATTTT
.	TRBV6-5	TRBJ1-3	.	CASSTDSGNTIYF	TGTGCCAGCAGTACCGACAGTGGAAACACCATATATTTT
.	TRBV4-1	TRBJ1-5	few	CASSQDRRQPQHF	TGCGCCAGCAGCCAAGATCGAAGACAGCCCCAGCATTTT
TRBD1	TRBV7-2	TRBJ2-7	.	CASSLTGNRGSYEQYF	TGTGCCAGCAGCTTAACCGGGAACAGGGGATCCTACGAGCAGTACTTC
TRBD1	TRBV2	TRBJ2-5	.	CASPRDREETQYF	TGTGCCAGCCCACGGGACAGGGAAGAGACCCAGTACTTC
.	TRBV19	TRBJ1-1	.	CASSIHPDMNTEAFF	TGTGCCAGTAGTATTCATCCAGACATGAACACTGAAGCTTTCTTT
.	TRBV6-5	TRBJ2-7	.	CASSYFYGIYYEQYF	TGTGCCAGCAGTTACTTTTACGGAATATACTACGAGCAGTACTTC
.	TRBV7-9	TRBJ1-1	.	CASSGRTLLYTEAFF	TGTGCCAGCAGCGGGCGGACCCTACTTTACACTGAAGCTTTCTTT
.	TRBV11-2	TRBJ1-3	once	CASSLTPISGNTIYF	TGTGCCAGCAGCTTAACCCCGATCTCTGGAAACACCATATATTTT
.	TRBV5-6	TRBJ2-1	.	CASSVDGWEQFF	TGTGCCAGCAGCGTGGATGGGTGGGAGCAGTTCTTC
TRBD2	TRBV2	TRBJ2-6	once	CASTLGLAGGSPSGANVLTF	TGTGCCAGCACCCTGGGACTAGCGGGGGGAAGTCCCTCTGGGGCCAACGTCCTGACTTTC
.	TRBV30	TRBJ2-5	.	CAYGLATRAQETQYF	TGTGCCTATGGATTAGCTACGAGGGCCCAAGAGACCCAGTACTTC
.	TRBV2	TRBJ1-5	.	CASSARGVMSNQPQHF	TGTGCCAGCAGTGCCCGCGGGGTTATGAGCAATCAGCCCCAGCATTTT
.	TRBV19	TRBJ2-6	.	CASSRNRDPNSGANVLTF	TGTGCCAGTAGTAGAAACCGGGATCCGAACTCTGGGGCCAACGTCCTGACTTTC
.	TRBV15	TRBJ1-2	.	CATSREVNTPKGYTF	TGTGCCACCAGCAGAGAGGTCAACACTCCGAAGGGCTACACCTTC
.	TRBV7-9	TRBJ2-7	.	CASSLGQPYEQYF	TGTGCCAGCAGCTTAGGACAGCCCTACGAGCAGTACTTC
.	TRBV30	TRBJ2-5	.	CAWGRWEETQYF	TGTGCCTGGGGGAGATGGGAAGAGACCCAGTACTTC
.	TRBV7-2	TRBJ1-1	.	CASSLTSARANEAFF	TGTGCCAGCAGCTTAACTTCGGCCAGGGCCAACGAAGCTTTCTTT
.	TRBV18	TRBJ2-3	.	CASSPLRDTSGRDTQYF	TGTGCCAGCTCACCACTCCGGGACACGTCAGGTCGTGATACGCAGTATTTT
.	TRBV6-5	TRBJ2-1	once	CASSRLGGEEQFF	TGTGCCAGCAGTCGCCTAGGGGGGGAGGAGCAGTTCTTC
.	TRBV5-6	TRBJ1-1	.	CASSLVGGGEAFF	TGTGCCAGCAGCTTGGTCGGGGGTGGGGAGGCTTTCTTT